One and the same sample provided the 27 T cell receptor beta chains below, sequenced in a study of blood T cell repertoires in COVID-19. Measured with immunoSEQ multiplex PCR; TCRdb has only the in-frame clones, and not every one. The data hold about 320,000 clones, with approximately 88% observed a single time. Sequenced: peripheral blood. The receptors shown here come from a woman aged 25 to 39 with COVID-19, enrolled during active disease.

This clone was observed once. The V and J genes are TRBV9 and TRBJ1-2, with TRBD1 matching over 7 bases. The CDR3 sequence is 15 residues long. Germline V lookup: CDR1 SGDLS, CDR2 YYNGEE. The junction had 10 bases not matched to a gene; V was cut back by 4 bases and J by 4 bases. Here the CDR3 reads CASSYTRQGPYGYTF. The CDR3 DNA is TGTGCCAGCAGCTATACTAGACAGGGACCCTATGGCTACACCTTC.

V and J are TRBV6-2 or TRBV6-3 and TRBJ2-7, with 9 bases aligning to TRBD1. Germline V gives CDR1 MNHEY, CDR2 SVGEGT. This CDR3 is 13 amino acids long. V dropped 5 bases and J dropped 2; count of bases not matched to a gene: 1. CDR3 in amino acids: CASSRDRAYEQYF. CDR3 DNA sequence: TGTGCCAGCAGTCGGGACAGGGCCTACGAGCAGTACTTC.

The V call is TRBV6-1, the J call TRBJ2-7; possibly TRBD2 for D (5 bases). Germline CDR1 reads MNHNS; CDR2 reads SASEGT. This CDR3 comprises 16 residues. Trimming took 2 bases from V and 5 from J, leaving 19 bases between them. The CDR3 here is CASSEWENSVENEQYF. The CDR3 DNA reads as TGTGCCAGCAGTGAATGGGAGAATAGTGTAGAGAACGAGCAGTACTTC.

The chain has TRBV7-5 and TRBJ1-1; TRBD1, the table's D call, was not compared with the DNA. TRBV7-5 is assigned pseudogene status. The CDR3 is made up of 15 amino acids. The CDR3: CVRSPEPGPGTEAFF. The DNA of the CDR3 is TGTGTCAGAAGCCCAGAGCCAGGGCCGGGCACTGAAGCTTTCTTT.

The chain recombines TRBV5-1 with TRBJ1-1; possibly TRBD1 for D (6 bases). This CDR3 has 15 amino acids. Germline V gives CDR1 SGHRS, CDR2 YFSETQ. The ends were cut back, 1 base at V and 2 bases at J, with 12 bases in the middle. The CDR3 is CASSLSGTPNTEAFF. The CDR3 DNA reads as TGCGCCAGCAGCTTGAGTGGGACACCTAACACTGAAGCTTTCTTT.

This rearrangement joins TRBV6-6 to TRBJ1-1; 8 nucleotides agree with TRBD1. The CDR3 runs 14 residues. Trimming at V came to 6 bases and at J to 5 bases, leaving 8 bases not matched to a gene. The germline gives CDR1 MNHNY, CDR2 SVGAGI (reference sequence). The CDR3 protein is CASRLGTGRTEAFF. CDR3 nucleotides: TGTGCCAGCAGACTGGGGACAGGAAGGACTGAAGCTTTCTTT.

In its sample, this clone was seen once. This sequence joins TRBV7-8 and TRBJ2-7; 7 nucleotides align to TRBD2. Germline V lookup: CDR1 SGHVS, CDR2 FQNEAQ. There are 15 residues in the CDR3. V dropped 4 bases and J dropped 3; count of bases not matched to a gene: 9. The CDR3 region is CASSSRRLAGYEQYV. CDR3 nucleotides: TGTGCCAGCAGCTCCCGGCGTTTAGCGGGCTACGAGCAGTACGTC.

V gene TRBV5-1 combines with J gene TRBJ2-1; 8 bases fit TRBD1. V lost 3 bases to trimming and J lost 12 bases; unmatched junction nucleotides: 11. Germline V gene sequence: CDR1 SGHRS, CDR2 YFSETQ. The CDR3 is made up of 14 amino acids. As DNA, the CDR3 is TGCGCCAGCAGCTCGGGACAGGTCCAAGGGGGGCAGTTCTTC. This translates into CASSSGQVQGGQFF.

V is TRBV11-2 and J is TRBJ1-6, with TRBD1 matching over 7 bases. V was pared by 3 bases and J by 7 bases, with 6 bases of the junction left unmatched. This CDR3 region has 15 residues. The germline V gene has CDR1 SGHAT and CDR2 FQNNGV. The CDR3 here is CASSFETGLNSPLHF. The CDR3 nucleotides read TGTGCCAGCAGCTTTGAGACAGGGTTGAATTCACCCCTCCACTTT.

This sequence joins TRBV6-1 and TRBJ1-5; D might be TRBD1 (6 bases). CDR1 MNHNS and CDR2 SASEGT come from the germline V gene. The CDR3 is made up of 17 amino acids. The V and J ends lost 0 bases and 3 bases respectively, with 15 bases between them. CDR3 in DNA: TGTGCCAGCAGTGAAGCCGGCACAGGGAATATCAATCAGCCCCAGCATTTT. Protein sequence: CASSEAGTGNINQPQHF.

The chain has TRBV27 and TRBJ1-2, with D tentatively TRBD1 (5 bases). Germline CDR1 is MNHEY and CDR2 is SMNVEV (reference sequence). The CDR3 runs to 12 residues. V dropped 7 bases and J dropped 8 bases, with 14 bases sitting between them. The CDR3 DNA reads as TGTGCCAGCAATGGAGGGGTGCGCGGCTACACCTTC. Amino acids: CASNGGVRGYTF.

The chain has TRBV7-2 and TRBJ1-2; 7 nucleotides line up with TRBD1. The CDR3 extends over 19 amino acids. Germline CDR1 and CDR2: SGHTA and FQGNSA. V shed 0 bases and J 1 base; nucleotides not matched to a gene: 14. For the CDR3, the DNA is TGTGCCAGCAGCTTAGCCCGCGGGGGGAAGTCAGGGGGTAACTATGGCTACACCTTC. Translation gives CASSLARGGKSGGNYGYTF.

A single count supports this clone. The chain joins TRBV27 to TRBJ2-2; 10 positions agree with TRBD1. The V segment lost 2 bases and the J segment 5 bases; nucleotides outside the gene matches: 5. The CDR3 sequence is 16 residues long. CDR1 MNHEY and CDR2 SMNVEV come from the germline V gene (reference sequence). The DNA for the CDR3 is TGTGCCAGCAGTTTAATTGACAGGGGGCATACCGGGGAGCTGTTTTTT. Amino acids: CASSLIDRGHTGELFF.

The chain couples TRBV11-3 to TRBJ1-4, with 9 bases lining up with TRBD1. Germline-derived CDR1 and CDR2 are SGHNT and YENEEA. V was pared by 5 bases and J by 8 bases, with 9 bases of the junction left unmatched. This CDR3 is built from 15 residues. CDR3 region: CASSKDRGSYEKLFF. The CDR3 nucleotides read TGTGCCAGCAGCAAAGACAGGGGGAGTTACGAAAAACTGTTTTTT.

This clone was picked up a small number of times. V usage is TRBV6-5 and J usage is TRBJ2-2, with D possibly being TRBD1 (5 bases). The CDR3 extends over 14 amino acids. Trimming cost V 8 bases and J 0 bases, with 10 bases left between them. Germline-derived CDR1 and CDR2 are MNHEY and SVGAGI. CDR3 protein: CASSRASNTGELFF. The CDR3 DNA reads TGTGCCAGCTCCAGGGCTTCGAACACCGGGGAGCTGTTTTTT.

This rearrangement joins TRBV14 to TRBJ1-1; 7 bases agree with TRBD1. The CDR3 is made up of 16 amino acids. The V segment lost 0 bases and the J segment 2 bases; nucleotides outside the gene matches: 6. The germline gives CDR1 SGHDN, CDR2 FVKESK. CDR3 DNA sequence: TGTGCCAGCAGCCAAGATTTGGGACAGCTCAACACTGAAGCTTTCTTT. It codes for CASSQDLGQLNTEAFF.

In this sample, this clone turned up once. V gene TRBV5-1 combines with J gene TRBJ1-5, with 8 bases that match TRBD1. Germline V gene lookup returns CDR1 SGHRS and CDR2 YFSETQ. The CDR3 runs to 15 residues. V gave up 1 base and J gave up 2 bases; unmatched junction bases: 2. The CDR3: CASSLTGQGNQPQHF. DNA for the CDR3: TGCGCCAGCAGCTTGACGGGACAGGGCAATCAGCCCCAGCATTTT. The entire variable domain, with the rest obtained from reference TRBV5-1 and TRBJ1-5, is as follows: KAGVTQTPRYLIKTRGQQVTLSCSPISGHRSVSWYQQTPGQGLQFLFEYFSETQRNKGNFPGRFSGRQFSNSRSEMNVSTLELGDSALYLCASSLTGQGNQPQHFGDGTRLSIL.

The CDR3 region is CASSEQGGSPLHF. The CDR3 coding sequence is TGTGCCAGCAGTGAACAGGGGGGTTCACCCCTCCACTTT. The V and J genes are TRBV2 and TRBJ1-6; 7 nucleotides align to TRBD1. V lost 2 bases to trimming and J lost 9 bases; unmatched junction nucleotides: 1. This CDR3 is built from 13 residues. The germline V gene has CDR1 SNHLY and CDR2 FYNNEI. Filled out from reference TRBV2 and TRBJ1-6, the complete variable domain reads EPEVTQTPSHQVTQMGQEVILRCVPISNHLYFYWYRQILGQKVEFLVSFYNNEISEKSEIFDDQFSVERPDGSNFTLKIRSTKLEDSAMYFCASSEQGGSPLHFGNGTRLTVT.

The rearrangement links TRBV7-9 to TRBJ2-7; D is perhaps TRBD2 (5 bases). The V end was cut by 1 base, the J end by 6 bases, with 7 bases between. This CDR3 contains 12 residues. Looked up from germline, CDR1 is SEHNR and CDR2 is FQNEAQ (reference sequence). The CDR3 here is CASSLGGSEQYV. The DNA for the CDR3 is TGTGCCAGCAGCTTAGGAGGGTCCGAGCAGTACGTC.

The chain combines TRBV19 with TRBJ1-2; 7 bases are a match to TRBD1. Trimming cost V 10 bases and J 4 bases; bases outside gene matches: 18. Germline CDR1 reads LNHDA; CDR2 reads SQIVND (reference sequence). This CDR3 is 16 amino acids long. The CDR3: CATTTGSPPLRYGYTF. The CDR3 nucleotides are TGTGCCACTACGACAGGGTCCCCCCCGCTCCGCTATGGCTACACCTTC. Complete variable domain (other parts from reference TRBV19 and TRBJ1-2): DGGITQSPKYLFRKEGQNVTLSCEQNLNHDAMYWYRQDPGQGLRLIYYSQIVNDFQKGDIAEGYSVSREKKESFPLTVTSAQKNPTAFYLCATTTGSPPLRYGYTFGSGTRLTVV.

In DNA, the CDR3 is TGTGCCAGCACCGGGACAGTGGAAGAGACCCAGTACTTC. Translated: CASTGTVEETQYF. The chain recombines TRBV12-3 or TRBV12-4 with TRBJ2-5; TRBD1 aligns across 7 bases. Trimming cost V 7 bases and J 3 bases; bases outside gene matches: 5. The CDR3 is 13 residues long.

The J gene is TRBJ2-5, the V gene TRBV4-3, with TRBD2 matching over 8 bases. CDR1 is LGHNA, CDR2 YSLEER, per germline. The CDR3 is made up of 18 amino acids. Trimming at V came to 4 bases and at J to 4 bases, leaving 17 bases not matched to a gene. CDR3 sequence (DNA): TGCGCCAGCAGCCCCCTACTTCGGACGGGGGGGCCTCGAGAGACCCAGTACTTC. Amino acids: CASSPLLRTGGPRETQYF.

The genes are TRBV11-2 and TRBJ2-1, with TRBD2 matching over 11 bases. CDR3 length: 15 residues. Germline-derived CDR1 and CDR2 are SGHAT and FQNNGV. V was clipped by 3 bases and J by 4 bases; unmatched bases: 2. The CDR3 protein is CASSFTSGSYNEQFF. The CDR3 DNA reads TGTGCCAGCAGCTTTACTAGCGGGAGTTACAATGAGCAGTTCTTC.

This clone was detected a few times. The chain has TRBV4-2 and TRBJ2-1; the match to TRBD2 covers 12 bases. The junction had 6 bases not matched to a gene; V was cut back by 2 bases and J by 10 bases. CDR1 and CDR2 from the germline V gene are LGHNA and YNFKEQ. The CDR3 has 15 residues. CDR3 sequence: CASSQFLAGGVEQFF. CDR3 DNA: TGTGCCAGCAGCCAATTTCTAGCGGGGGGGGTGGAGCAGTTCTTC.

V usage is TRBV10-3 and J usage is TRBJ1-2; D is ambiguous. The V and J ends lost 0 bases and 8 bases respectively, with 10 bases between them. The CDR3 has 13 residues. CDR1 and CDR2 (germline): ENHRY, SYGVKD. DNA for the CDR3: TGTGCCATCAGTGAGTCGGAAGGGAGCGGCTACACCTTC. It yields the protein CAISESEGSGYTF.

This clone turned up a few times. The chain joins TRBV9 to TRBJ1-2; a weak D match, TRBD1 (5 bases). There are 13 residues in the CDR3. Germline CDR1 SGDLS, CDR2 YYNGEE. Trimming shortened V by 1 base and J by 8 bases, and 12 bases separated the two germline ends. DNA for the CDR3: TGTGCCAGCAGCGTACAGACCCAGGGAGGCTACACCTTC. Residues: CASSVQTQGGYTF.

Notes on this clone: One junction end disagrees with the germline gene, perhaps due to a read error. The chain employs TRBV18 and TRBJ1-2; possible D gene TRBD1, 5 bases. The CDR3 is 12 residues long. Germline V gives CDR1 KGHSH, CDR2 LQKENI. The CDR3 loop reads CASSKRDSIPRF. The CDR3 nucleotides are TGTGCCAGCTCAAAACGGGACTCGATACCTCGCTTC.